What follows are 26 T cell receptor beta chains derived from one specimen sequenced in a study of T cell responses to AZD1222 COVID-19 vaccine. This table comes from immunoSEQ multiplex PCR, and its TCRdb copy is limited to in-frame clones, with some not included. The sample carries about 120,000 clones, 70% to 90% recorded once. Sample: peripheral blood, taken on day 0 of AZD1222 vaccination. The receptors come from an adult in good health.

The chain joins TRBV28 to TRBJ1-3; tentatively, D is TRBD1 (5 bases). The V gene's germline CDR1 is MDHEN and CDR2 SYDVKM. CDR3 size: 15 residues. Trimming removed 6 bases from V and 2 bases from J, with 14 bases in between. The CDR3 DNA is TGTGCCAGCAGACCACATGGGGCAACTGGAAACACCATATATTTT. Protein: CASRPHGATGNTIYF.

This clone was seen just once. This rearrangement joins TRBV13 to TRBJ2-3, with unresolved D. The germline V gene encodes CDR1 PRHDT and CDR2 FYEKMQ (reference sequence). V lost 4 bases, J lost 4 bases, and 12 bases lay in between. The CDR3 has 14 amino acids. Here the CDR3 reads CASSSPVGADTQYF. CDR3 coding DNA: TGTGCCAGCAGCTCACCTGTTGGGGCAGATACGCAGTATTTT.

This clone was observed a single time. The chain carries TRBV5-4 and TRBJ1-1, with TRBD1 matching over 7 bases. The V and J ends lost 5 bases and 7 bases, in that order; junction bases with no gene match: 11. Germline V gene sequence: CDR1 SGHNT, CDR2 YYREEE (reference sequence). The CDR3 runs 14 residues. The CDR3 spells CASSQQGPILEAFF. CDR3 sequence (DNA): TGTGCCAGCAGTCAACAGGGGCCGATACTTGAAGCTTTCTTT.

This clone was recorded only once. This chain joins TRBV6-1 and TRBJ1-1; D remains ambiguous. The length of the CDR3 is 13 residues. CDR1 and CDR2 from the germline V gene are MNHNS and SASEGT. V lost 1 base and J lost 4, with 7 bases in between. The CDR3 DNA is TGTGCCAGCAGTGAAGAAGAATTCACTGAAGCTTTCTTT. It specifies CASSEEEFTEAFF.

The V call is TRBV7-2, the J call TRBJ2-7, with D possibly being TRBD1 or TRBD2 (5 bases each). The length of the CDR3 is 14 residues. V lost 3 bases to trimming and J lost 2 bases, with 11 bases between them. CDR1 is SGHTA and CDR2 is FQGNSA in the germline V gene. CDR3 sequence reads: CASSFRDGAYEQYF. Written as DNA, the CDR3 is TGTGCCAGCAGCTTCCGGGACGGAGCCTACGAGCAGTACTTC.

The chain has TRBV5-1 and TRBJ2-7; 7 positions agree with TRBD1. This CDR3 spans 15 amino acids. The V and J ends lost 0 bases and 5 bases, in that order; junction bases with no gene match: 8. Germline V gene lookup returns CDR1 SGHRS and CDR2 YFSETQ. The CDR3 here is CASSLDDRELDEQYF. In DNA form, the CDR3 reads TGCGCCAGCAGCTTGGATGACAGGGAACTGGACGAGCAGTACTTC.

The rearrangement uses TRBV5-1 and TRBJ1-1; TRBD1 matches at 9 bases. Losses at the gene ends were 0 bases for V and 0 bases for J; bases not matched to a gene: 3. The CDR3 length is 16 residues. The germline V gene encodes CDR1 SGHRS and CDR2 YFSETQ. The CDR3 DNA reads TGCGCCAGCAGCTTGGCAGGGACAGGGATGAACACTGAAGCTTTCTTT. Its protein product is CASSLAGTGMNTEAFF. Filled out from reference TRBV5-1 and TRBJ1-1, the complete variable domain reads KAGVTQTPRYLIKTRGQQVTLSCSPISGHRSVSWYQQTPGQGLQFLFEYFSETQRNKGNFPGRFSGRQFSNSRSEMNVSTLELGDSALYLCASSLAGTGMNTEAFFGQGTRLTVV.

CDR3 DNA sequence: TGTGCCAGCAGCTCAAGGACTAGCCGGGAGACCCAGTACTTC. This sequence encodes CASSSRTSRETQYF. This rearrangement joins TRBV7-2 to TRBJ2-5; 8 nucleotides agree with TRBD2. CDR3 length equals 14 residues. The germline V gene encodes CDR1 SGHTA and CDR2 FQGNSA. The ends lost 4 bases at V and 5 bases at J; junction bases unmatched: 6. The whole variable domain, remainder taken from reference TRBV7-2 and TRBJ2-5, is GAGVSQSPSNKVTEKGKDVELRCDPISGHTALYWYRQSLGQGLEFLIYFQGNSAPDKSGLPSDRFSAERTGGSVSTLTIQRTQQEDSAVYLCASSSRTSRETQYFGPGTRLLVL.

This chain's CDR3 is CASSLAGGDGYTF. The DNA of the CDR3 is TGTGCCAGCAGCTTAGCAGGGGGCGATGGCTACACCTTC. The V call is TRBV11-3, the J call TRBJ1-2; 8 nucleotides match TRBD1. CDR3 length: 13 amino acids. V lost 1 base, J lost 6 bases, and 1 base stayed unmatched. Germline assignment: CDR1 SGHNT and CDR2 YENEEA.

The chain joins TRBV3-1 (or the pseudogene TRBV3-2) to TRBJ2-1, with 7 bases identical to TRBD2. CDR1 LGHDT and CDR2 YNNKEL come from the germline V gene (reference sequence). The junction had 4 bases not matched to a gene; V was cut back by 1 base and J by 7 bases. There are 14 residues in the CDR3. In nucleotides, the CDR3 is TGTGCCAGCAGCCAAGGGGGAGGGATAAATGAGCAGTTCTTC. Amino acid sequence: CASSQGGGINEQFF.

This chain joins TRBV28 and TRBJ2-1; TRBD2 might be the D (7 bases). CDR1 and CDR2 from the germline V gene are MDHEN and SYDVKM. Trimming took 7 bases from V and 9 from J, leaving 13 bases between them. The CDR3 is 12 residues long. CDR3 residues: CASMGGRREQFF. The CDR3, as DNA: TGTGCCAGCATGGGGGGGCGCCGTGAGCAGTTCTTC.

This chain links TRBV5-4 with TRBJ1-1; a possible D gene is TRBD1 (6 bases). CDR3 length equals 12 residues. With 4 bases removed from V and 10 bases from J, the gap between germline ends came to 14 bases. Germline-derived CDR1 and CDR2 are SGHNT and YYREEE (reference sequence). CDR3 protein: CASSVVGAGAFF. The CDR3 nucleotides are TGTGCCAGCAGCGTGGTGGGGGCGGGAGCTTTCTTT.

The chain uses TRBV18 and TRBJ2-1; TRBD2 might be the D (6 bases). Germline V lookup: CDR1 KGHSH, CDR2 LQKENI. The V and J ends lost 0 bases and 9 bases respectively, with 15 bases between them. The length of the CDR3 is 15 residues. As DNA, the CDR3 is TGTGCCAGCTCACCACCGGGACTTTGGGAGCTTGAGCAGTTCTTC. Translating gives CASSPPGLWELEQFF.

The rearrangement uses TRBV6-5 and TRBJ1-5; maybe TRBD1 (6 bases). The CDR3 spans 15 residues. In germline, CDR1 is MNHEY, CDR2 SVGAGI. Trimming stripped 7 bases from V and 2 bases from J, with 15 bases between. CDR3 amino acids: CASTLNRVGNQPQHF. The CDR3 DNA sequence: TGTGCCAGCACCTTAAACAGGGTTGGCAATCAGCCCCAGCATTTT.

As to this clone: Other DNA sequences in the sample encode the same CDR3. The chain carries TRBV18 and TRBJ1-2; D perhaps matches TRBD1 (5 bases). V gave up 2 bases and J gave up 2 bases, with 9 bases separating them. The length of the CDR3 is 14 residues. Germline assignment: CDR1 KGHSH and CDR2 LQKENI. In nucleotides, the CDR3 is TGTGCCAGCTCACCAGGGGGTCAAAACTATGGCTACACCTTC. Protein sequence: CASSPGGQNYGYTF. Combining the CDR3 with reference TRBV18 and TRBJ1-2 gives the whole variable domain NAGVMQNPRHLVRRRGQEARLRCSPMKGHSHVYWYRQLPEEGLKFMVYLQKENIIDESGMPKERFSAEFPKEGPSILRIQQVVRGDSAAYFCASSPGGQNYGYTFGSGTRLTVV.

This clone appeared a single time. The chain joins TRBV5-1 to TRBJ2-7, with no clear D. Germline V gives CDR1 SGHRS, CDR2 YFSETQ. The ends were cut back, 0 bases at V and 3 bases at J, with 7 bases in the middle. This CDR3 contains 13 residues. The CDR3 region is CASSLADHYEQYF. Here the CDR3 DNA reads TGCGCCAGCAGCTTGGCGGACCACTACGAGCAGTACTTC.

The chain carries TRBV5-1 and TRBJ1-2; no definite D call. CDR3 length equals 14 residues. V shed 0 bases and J shed 4 bases, with 10 bases lying between them. CDR1 and CDR2 (germline): SGHRS, YFSETQ. CDR3 DNA: TGCGCCAGCAGCTTGGGGCGGCAGTCCTATGGCTACACCTTC. It codes for CASSLGRQSYGYTF.

This rearrangement joins TRBV6-6 to TRBJ2-3; TRBD1 matches 8 bases. Germline-derived CDR1 and CDR2 are MNHNY and SVGAGI (reference sequence). V gave up 0 bases and J gave up 4 bases; unmatched junction bases: 3. The CDR3 is made up of 15 amino acids. The DNA for the CDR3 is TGTGCCAGCAGTTACTCGAGACAGGGGTCAGATACGCAGTATTTT. It codes for CASSYSRQGSDTQYF.

This clone was seen once. This rearrangement joins TRBV15 to TRBJ2-1; D call uncertain. Germline CDR1 and CDR2: LNHNV and YYDKDF (reference sequence). V was shortened by 1 base and J by 9 bases, with 4 bases between the two germline ends. This CDR3 has 11 residues. This CDR3 is CATSRGSEQFF. The CDR3 nucleotides read TGTGCCACCAGCAGAGGGAGTGAGCAGTTCTTC.

V usage is TRBV29-1 and J usage is TRBJ2-3; 15 bases are shared with TRBD2. The germline gives CDR1 SQVTM, CDR2 ANQGSEA. Trimming at V came to 5 bases and at J to 5 bases, leaving 5 bases not matched to a gene. The CDR3 totals 15 residues. This CDR3 is CSVRGLAGGKDTQYF. The DNA for the CDR3 is TGCAGCGTTCGAGGACTAGCGGGGGGGAAAGATACGCAGTATTTT.

The chain employs TRBV28 and TRBJ1-2; 9 nucleotides align to TRBD1. Germline trimming cut 8 bases from V and 1 base from J; bases unmatched to any gene: 8. CDR1 MDHEN and CDR2 SYDVKM come from the germline V gene. CDR3 length equals 15 residues. The CDR3 DNA follows: TGTGCCAGCGTCACCGGGACAGGGAATAACTATGGCTACACCTTC. It translates to CASVTGTGNNYGYTF.

CDR3 sequence reads: CAWRGRIAFF. The CDR3 region has the DNA TGTGCCTGGAGGGGCAGGATAGCTTTCTTT. The genes are TRBV30 and TRBJ1-1, with D unresolved. This CDR3 region has 10 residues. V was cut by 3 bases and J by 10 bases, with 9 bases left in between. Per germline, CDR1 GTSNPN and CDR2 SVGIG (reference sequence).

The V and J genes are TRBV24-1 and TRBJ2-1; no firm D call. The CDR3 covers 15 residues. Germline V gene lookup returns CDR1 KGHDR and CDR2 SFDVKD. Trimming stripped 4 bases from V and 6 bases from J, with 15 bases between. In nucleotides, the CDR3 is TGTGCCACCAGTGACCCCCTTGGTTCTGGCAATGAGCAGTTCTTC. It specifies CATSDPLGSGNEQFF.

The chain couples TRBV9 to TRBJ2-1, with D possibly being TRBD2 (7 bases). CDR1 and CDR2 (germline): SGDLS, YYNGEE. This CDR3 has 15 residues. The V end lost 0 bases, the J end lost 7 bases, and 14 bases lay between the germline ends. CDR3 residues: CASSVGGGAQNEQFF. Here the CDR3 DNA reads TGTGCCAGCAGCGTAGGTGGGGGGGCTCAAAATGAGCAGTTCTTC.

CDR3 DNA sequence: TGCGCCAGCAGTGGGCTCATAAACACCGGGGAGCTGTTTTTT. Translated: CASSGLINTGELFF. The chain carries TRBV10-1 and TRBJ2-2; D call uncertain. From germline, CDR1 is WNHNN and CDR2 SYGVQD (reference sequence). Trimming took off 4 bases at V and 2 bases at J, with 8 bases between the two ends. CDR3 length: 14 residues.

The chain is built from TRBV2 and TRBJ2-1, with a tentative D call TRBD2 (5 bases). Looked up from germline, CDR1 is SNHLY and CDR2 is FYNNEI. V lost 5 bases to trimming and J lost 5 bases, with 16 bases between them. The CDR3 has 15 residues. CDR3 coding DNA: TGTGCCAGCAGTACCCGACTACTGCGAAACAATGAGCAGTTCTTC. Protein product: CASSTRLLRNNEQFF. Supplemented by reference TRBV2 and TRBJ2-1, the full variable domain reads EPEVTQTPSHQVTQMGQEVILRCVPISNHLYFYWYRQILGQKVEFLVSFYNNEISEKSEIFDDQFSVERPDGSNFTLKIRSTKLEDSAMYFCASSTRLLRNNEQFFGPGTRLTVL.